Described below is a single T cell receptor (beta chain) sequence and its context. As processed by the authors: Amplification from reference gene primers served as the basis for estimated nucleated cell counts. The assay was immunoSEQ multiplex PCR, and TCRdb's table has in-frame clones only and misses some. V and J calls and clone size follow that table, whereas D and trimming were derived from the DNA. The data contain about 78,000 clones, roughly 91% of them singletons. This entry comes from a study of blood T cell repertoires in COVID-19. Across the whole study: The United States, Italy and Spain were the sources of the acute and convalescent COVID-19 samples. PBMCs, B-cell-depleted T cells, or T cells provided the cDNA or gDNA that made up the material.

Germline-derived CDR1 and CDR2 are MDHEN and SYDVKM. The J segment lost 4 bases and the V segment lost 3 bases, leaving 9 bases of the junction unmatched. The CDR3 spans 17 residues. This chain uses TRBV28 with TRBJ2-2; TRBD1 matches at 9 bases. Sequenced material: peripheral blood. This TCR derives from a woman between 45 and 65 years old in a cohort sampled during active COVID-19. The CDR3 reads CASSFPLYRGPTGELFF. In DNA form, the CDR3 reads TGTGCCAGCAGTTTCCCCCTTTACAGGGGGCCCACCGGGGAGCTGTTTTTT. The whole variable domain, filled in from reference TRBV28 and TRBJ2-2, reads DVKVTQSSRYLVKRTGEKVFLECVQDMDHENMFWYRQDPGLGLRLIYFSYDVKMKEKGDIPEGYSVSREKKERFSLILESASTNQTSMYLCASSFPLYRGPTGELFFGEGSRLTVL.